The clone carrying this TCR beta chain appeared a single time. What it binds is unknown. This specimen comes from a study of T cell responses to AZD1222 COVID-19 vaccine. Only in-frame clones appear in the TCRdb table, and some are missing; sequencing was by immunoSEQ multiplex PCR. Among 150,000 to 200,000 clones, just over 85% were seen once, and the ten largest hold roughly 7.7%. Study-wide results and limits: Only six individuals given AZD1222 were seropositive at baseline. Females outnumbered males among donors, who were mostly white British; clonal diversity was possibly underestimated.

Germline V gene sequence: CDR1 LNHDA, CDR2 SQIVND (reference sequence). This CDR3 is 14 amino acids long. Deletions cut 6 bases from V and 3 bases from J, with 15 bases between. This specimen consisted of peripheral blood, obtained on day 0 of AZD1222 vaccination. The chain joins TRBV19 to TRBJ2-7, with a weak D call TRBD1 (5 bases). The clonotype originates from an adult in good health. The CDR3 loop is CASRDSSAIYEQYF. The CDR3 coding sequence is TGTGCCAGTAGAGACAGTTCAGCTATCTACGAGCAGTACTTC. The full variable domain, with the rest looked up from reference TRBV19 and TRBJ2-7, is DGGITQSPKYLFRKEGQNVTLSCEQNLNHDAMYWYRQDPGQGLRLIYYSQIVNDFQKGDIAEGYSVSREKKESFPLTVTSAQKNPTAFYLCASRDSSAIYEQYFGPGTRLTVT.